This T cell receptor (beta chain) was retrieved from a study of response to subunit inactivated influenza vaccine. Findings and caveats of the study: Few new T cells, the authors suggested, are recruited by each seasonal influenza vaccination.

This clonotype was observed a few times. No antigen is known for it. TCRdb passed the RT-PCR reads through MiXCR, listing each CDR3 protein once. The sample holds 280,000 or so distinct CDR3 sequences; 20% to 25% are singletons and the top ten take around 9.6%. The source is a man between 50 and 69 years old who received an inactivated influenza vaccine. Sequencing was performed on PBMCs from blood, taken 21 months after vaccination.

The CDR3 is CASSHPQTNEREDGNEQFF. CDR3 sequence (DNA): TGTGCCAGCAGTCATCCCCAAACCAATGAGCGGGAGGATGGGAATGAGCAGTTCTTC. The chain uses TRBV28 and TRBJ2-1; TRBD2 matches at 9 bases. Germline V CDR1 and CDR2: MDHEN, SYDVKM. The CDR3 totals 19 residues. The ends lost 5 bases at V and 7 bases at J; junction bases unmatched: 21. The whole variable domain, filled in from reference TRBV28 and TRBJ2-1, reads DVKVTQSSRYLVKRTGEKVFLECVQDMDHENMFWYRQDPGLGLRLIYFSYDVKMKEKGDIPEGYSVSREKKERFSLILESASTNQTSMYLCASSHPQTNEREDGNEQFFGPGTRLTVL.